This T cell receptor beta chain was captured in a study of blood T cell repertoires in COVID-19. At the level of the study: T cells, B-cell-depleted T cells, or PBMCs provided the cDNA or gDNA that served as material.

The CDR3 totals 15 residues. Germline assignment: CDR1 MNHEY and CDR2 SVGAGI. Trimming removed 1 base from V and 1 base from J, with 10 bases in between. Per the original methods: Amplified reference gene primers provided the basis for estimating nucleated cell counts. TCRdb keeps only in-frame clones here, not all; method: immunoSEQ multiplex PCR. The DNA was the basis for D and trimming; V, J and clone size are from that table. This sample yields about 200,000 clones, of which approximately 78% are seen a single time; approximately 8% belongs to the top ten. It was during active infection that Seattle patients were enrolled and then longitudinally followed.

The clonotype was recovered from a woman older than 75 with COVID-19, enrolled during active disease. The chain links TRBV6-5 to TRBJ1-1; TRBD1 is a possible D gene (6 bases). The source material was peripheral blood. The CDR3: CASSYFRGGNTEAFF. CDR3 nucleotide sequence: TGTGCCAGCAGTTACTTTAGGGGGGGGAACACTGAAGCTTTCTTT.